The T cell receptor (beta chain) described here comes from a study of blood T cells in healthy people across ages. Germline V CDR1 and CDR2: SGDLS, YYNGEE. V was trimmed by 3 bases and J by 0 bases, leaving 6 bases between them. The CDR3 contains 14 residues. Many counts were recorded for this clonotype. Alongside a J-beta primer mix, a sample-barcoded 5' primer served in a second PCR lasting about 7 to 11 cycles. MiXCR, applied by TCRdb to the 5' RACE reads, yields one record per CDR3 protein. The sample has approximately 780,000 distinct CDR3 sequences, 25% to 30% seen once. These records were also assigned to another study, of T cells of mothers and their children.

The chain recombines TRBV9 with TRBJ1-4, with D unclear. The receptor comes from a boy aged 5 to 17 in good health. The sample consisted of blood. The CDR3 protein is CASSDTPTNEKLFF. In nucleotides, the CDR3 is TGTGCCAGCAGCGACACTCCAACTAATGAAAAACTGTTTTTT.